This section outlines one TCR beta chain sequence together with its context. Its antigen is still unknown. One base away there is no much larger clone; base qualities are not given. The germline V gene supplies CDR1 SGHTA and CDR2 FQGNSA. At the junction V is shortened by 1 base and J by 9 bases; bases outside the gene matches: 6. The CDR3 sequence holds 15 residues, the cysteine and phenylalanine included. The retained sequence is limited to the CDR3, 45 bases, with the frame set at the first base. Systemically healthy Caucasian individuals from Russia, 35 to 50 in total and aged about 6 to 100 years, were included as donors. About 9.1 milliliters of peripheral blood were collected from each donor into EDTA-treated Vacutainer tubes. PBMCs were isolated by Ficoll-Paque density-gradient centrifugation, with at least 6 million obtained per sample. Trizol reagent was used to extract total RNA from PBMCs, with at least 5 micrograms per sample. Naive CD45RAhigh/CD27high T cell percentages were measured by flow cytometry on a PBMC aliquot from every donor.

To prepare the library, 5' RACE was applied. Sequenced using an Illumina HiSeq 2500. A second PCR of roughly 7 to 12 cycles was run with a J-beta primer mix and a sample-barcoded 5' primer. A unique molecular identifier was introduced onto each TCR beta cDNA molecule by a template-switch 5' adaptor carrying 12 random nucleotides. Each sample yielded at least 3 million CDR3-containing paired-end reads. First-strand cDNA synthesis was performed from all RNA using the Mint cDNA synthesis kit, with priming by a TRBC-specific oligonucleotide. After uracil-DNA glycosylase treatment, a first 18-cycle PCR used universal primers M1SS and BC2_uni_R on all cDNA. On the study's bioinformatics: For normalization, 1 million high-quality reads, each with a distinct molecular identifier, were randomly selected from each sample. Instead of being binned into consensus sequences, reads with shared molecular identifiers were discarded. MiTCR, with a Q25 quality threshold and the strictest error-elimination algorithm, was used for CDR3 identification, clonotype clustering and error correction. A nonparametric unseen species model using Euler transformation provided a lower-bound estimate of total TCR beta diversity. TCRdb trimmed public reads at Q25 via fastp, called clones via MiXCR and kept in-frame beta chains. Each CDR3 protein gets just one entry, which takes the most common genes and DNA from the rows behind it. The V and J calls here are based on TCRdb, not the publication. This sample lists 850,000 or so distinct CDR3 sequences; around 28% were detected once. Of the sample, approximately 15% falls within the top ten clones.

The sample comes from a study of blood T cells in healthy people across ages (dated by TCRdb to the mid-2010s). Study-wide context: In model experiments, template switching captured about one uniquely barcoded TCR beta cDNA molecule for every two T cells. Age-related changes in TCR beta repertoire diversity were measured in the study by deep sequencing normalized with unique cDNA molecular identifiers. Donors were grouped into four age groups: young (average roughly 16 years), middle-aged (approximately 41), aged (62) and long-lived (approximately 78). Donors of different ages were randomly distributed across sequencing lanes to avoid experimental bias. Using the same blood draw, the study looked at two additional independent replicas of 1 million unique cDNA reads for two donors, one aged 18 to 30 and the other aged 80 or older. General study outcomes and caveats: Because donor CMV infection status was unknown, age-related changes in expanded clonotypes were potentially confounded. The percentage of naive T cells measured by flow cytometry correlated strongly with observed TCR beta diversity. Compared with the aged group, more naive CD4+ T cells, fewer expanded clones and increased TCR diversity were shown by the long-lived group, suggesting age selection. Estimates of total diversity based on one million sequenced T cells were regarded as lower bounds and as underestimates. Because profiling used bulk unsorted PBMCs, naive and antigen-experienced compartments could not be compared conclusively. Observed TCR beta diversity per million T cells fell roughly linearly with age, and a significant reduction was already apparent by age roughly 40.

The rearrangement joined TRBV7-2 to TRBJ2-5, with TRBD2 identical over 12 junction bases. Sequenced input: blood. The sequence derives from a woman aged 80 or over in good health. The DNA sequence follows: TGTGCCAGCAGCTTAGGGCTAGCGGGGGGGCGGGCCCAGTACTTC. Its coded protein is CASSLGLAGGRAQYF.